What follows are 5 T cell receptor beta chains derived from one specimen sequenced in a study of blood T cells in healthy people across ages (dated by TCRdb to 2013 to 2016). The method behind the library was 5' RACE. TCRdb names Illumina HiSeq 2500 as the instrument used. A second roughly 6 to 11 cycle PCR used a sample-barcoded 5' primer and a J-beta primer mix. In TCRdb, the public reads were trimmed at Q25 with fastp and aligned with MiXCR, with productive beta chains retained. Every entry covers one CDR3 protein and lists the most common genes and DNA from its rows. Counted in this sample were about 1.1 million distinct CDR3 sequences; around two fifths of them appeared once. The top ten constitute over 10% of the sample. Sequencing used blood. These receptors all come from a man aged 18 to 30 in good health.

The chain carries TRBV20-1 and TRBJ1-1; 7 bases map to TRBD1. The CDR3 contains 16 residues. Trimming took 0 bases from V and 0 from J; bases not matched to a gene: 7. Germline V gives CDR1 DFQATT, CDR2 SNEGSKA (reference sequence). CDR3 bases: TGCAGTGCTAGAGAAGGGGGCGTCCCCATGAACACTGAAGCTTTCTTT. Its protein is CSAREGGVPMNTEAFF.

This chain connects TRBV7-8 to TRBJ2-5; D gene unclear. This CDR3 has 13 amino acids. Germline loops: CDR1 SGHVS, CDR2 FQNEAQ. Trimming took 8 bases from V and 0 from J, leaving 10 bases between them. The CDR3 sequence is CASRIGYQETQYF. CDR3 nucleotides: TGTGCCAGCCGGATTGGCTACCAAGAGACCCAGTACTTC.

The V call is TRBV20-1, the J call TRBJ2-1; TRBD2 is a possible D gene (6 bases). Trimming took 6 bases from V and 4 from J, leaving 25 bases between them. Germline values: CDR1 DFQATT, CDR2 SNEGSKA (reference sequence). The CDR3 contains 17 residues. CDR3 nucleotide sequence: TGCAGTGCCCCAGGCGGAGGGTTGAACGGGGCTTACAATGAGCAGTTCTTC. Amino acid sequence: CSAPGGGLNGAYNEQFF.

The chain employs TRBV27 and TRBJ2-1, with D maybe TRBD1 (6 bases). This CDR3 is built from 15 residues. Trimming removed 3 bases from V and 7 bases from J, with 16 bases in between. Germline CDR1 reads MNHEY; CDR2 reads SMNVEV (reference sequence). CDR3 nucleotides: TGTGCCAGCAGTTTTTGGGCCTCACAGGGTAATGAGCAGTTCTTC. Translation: CASSFWASQGNEQFF.

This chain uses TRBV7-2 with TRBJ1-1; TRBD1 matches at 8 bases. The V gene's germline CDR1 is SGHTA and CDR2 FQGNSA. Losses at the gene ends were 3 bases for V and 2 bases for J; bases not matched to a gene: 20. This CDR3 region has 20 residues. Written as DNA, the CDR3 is TGTGCCAGCAGCTTCAGGACAGGGTTCAGTCCTCGAGGGGGAAACACTGAAGCTTTCTTT. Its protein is CASSFRTGFSPRGGNTEAFF.